The entry below gives a single T cell receptor (beta chain) sequence along with its context. This clonotype has only a few counts. There is no known antigen for this receptor. It has no much larger one-base neighbor in the sample; base qualities were not kept. The data originate from a study of blood T cells in healthy people across ages (dated by TCRdb to about 2015). For the study in its entirety: In model experiments, template switching captured roughly one uniquely barcoded TCR beta cDNA molecule for every two T cells. Using deep sequencing normalized with unique cDNA molecular identifiers, the study measured how TCR beta repertoire diversity changes with age. To avoid experimental bias, donors of different ages were distributed randomly across sequencing lanes. Two additional independent replicas of 1 million unique cDNA reads from the same blood draw were analyzed for two donors (one aged 18 to 30 and one aged 80 or older). Four age groups were formed from the donors: young (average 16 years), middle-aged (approximately 39), aged (62) and long-lived (less than 85).

The roughly 37 donors, aged roughly 6 to 90 years, were systemically healthy Caucasian individuals from Russia. Each donor gave ten milliliters of peripheral blood, drawn into EDTA-treated Vacutainer tubes. Ficoll-Paque density-gradient centrifugation was used to isolate PBMCs, with at least 7 million per sample. Total RNA was extracted from PBMCs with Trizol reagent, with at least 5.5 micrograms obtained per sample. For every donor, flow cytometry on a PBMC aliquot measured the percentage of naive CD45RAhigh/CD27high T cells. The library was generated by 5' RACE. Sequencing used an Illumina HiSeq 2500. A second PCR of about 7 to 12 cycles was run with a J-beta primer mix and a sample-barcoded 5' primer. Each TCR beta cDNA molecule received a unique molecular identifier from a template-switch 5' adaptor carrying 12 random nucleotides. Each sample yielded at least 2.5 million CDR3-containing paired-end reads. The Mint cDNA synthesis kit, primed by a TRBC-specific oligonucleotide, was used to synthesize first-strand cDNA from all RNA. Following uracil-DNA glycosylase treatment, a first 18-cycle PCR with universal primers M1SS and BC2_uni_R was performed on all cDNA. The original methods were these. For normalization, 1 million high-quality reads were randomly selected from each sample, with every read carrying a distinct molecular identifier. Reads sharing molecular identifiers were discarded rather than binned into consensus sequences. MiTCR, with a Q25 quality threshold and the strictest error-elimination algorithm, was used for CDR3 identification, clonotype clustering and error correction. A nonparametric unseen species model using Euler transformation provided a lower-bound estimate of total TCR beta diversity. TCRdb itself trimmed the public reads at Q25 with fastp, ran MiXCR and retained productive beta chains. Each entry merges the rows of one CDR3 protein and shows their most common DNA and genes. V and J calls and clone size were set by TCRdb, not the authors. The sample table records some 1.7 million distinct CDR3 sequences; over 25% of these occur just once. The ten most abundant clones make up 7.7% of the sample.

Paper-wide results and their limitations: There was a strong correlation between observed TCR beta diversity and the percentage of naive T cells measured by flow cytometry. As age increased, observed TCR beta diversity per million T cells dropped in a roughly linear way, and a significant reduction was already evident by age around 41. Conclusive comparison of naive and antigen-experienced compartments was prevented by the profiling of bulk unsorted PBMCs. Donor CMV infection status was unknown, potentially confounding age-related changes in expanded clonotypes. Estimates of total diversity based on one million sequenced T cells were regarded as lower bounds and as underestimates. Compared with the aged group, the long-lived group had more naive CD4+ T cells, fewer expanded clones and increased TCR diversity, a pattern suggesting age selection.

Sequencing used blood. The TCR comes from a woman under 40 in good health.

The CDR3 region has the sequence CASSQDAAGNTEAFF. The sequenced DNA: TGCGCCAGCAGCCAAGATGCGGCTGGTAACACTGAAGCTTTCTTT. The chain uses TRBV4-3 and TRBJ1-1; too little of a D gene remains to name it. Via the germline V gene, CDR1 is LGHNA and CDR2 YSLEER. V gives up 0 bases and J gives up 2 bases, and the segment between their germline ends measures 10 bases. The CDR3, from cysteine to phenylalanine, totals 15 residues. Just CDR3 DNA is preserved here, 45 bases in frame from base 1.